This T cell receptor beta chain came from a study of control samples from healthy donors and cancer patients. V lost 4 bases to trimming and J lost 0 bases, with 15 bases between them. In germline, CDR1 is SNHLY, CDR2 FYNNEI. CDR3 size: 16 residues. Profiled with immunoSEQ multiplex PCR; TCRdb holds only in-frame clones, not every one. The sample has under 80,000 clones, roughly 93% seen once. V gene TRBV2 combines with J gene TRBJ1-2; no clear D gene. The source of this sequence is a woman in her thirties or forties with lung cancer. Sequencing was carried out using PBMCs. This chain's CDR3 is CASSADGRSTNYGYTF. CDR3 DNA sequence: TGTGCCAGCAGTGCCGACGGACGGTCAACTAACTATGGCTACACCTTC. Complete variable domain (other parts from reference TRBV2 and TRBJ1-2): EPEVTQTPSHQVTQMGQEVILRCVPISNHLYFYWYRQILGQKVEFLVSFYNNEISEKSEIFDDQFSVERPDGSNFTLKIRSTKLEDSAMYFCASSADGRSTNYGYTFGSGTRLTVV.